The clone carrying this TCR beta chain was counted only a few times. Its antigen is unknown. Regions amplified from RNA transcripts were the TCR beta CDR3 regions. During a first-round RT-PCR of the TCR CDR3, the HTBI primer set was used. TCRdb used MiXCR to reprocess the multiplex PCR reads, holding one entry per CDR3 protein. The sample has 300,000 to 450,000 distinct CDR3 sequences; about a sixth are singletons. The data were obtained in a study of T cells in Graves' hyperthyroidism and ophthalmopathy. General study results and limits: In blood, most of the thyroid clonotypes expanded above 0.001 were also present. Separating ophthalmopathy from stable hyperthyroidism was achieved by a 13 V-J model. The model foresaw ophthalmopathy a median roughly 6.5 months prior to onset.

Preceding any ophthalmopathy symptoms, the blood sample dates from first hyperthyroidism diagnosis. Germline-derived CDR1 and CDR2 are MGHRA and YSYEKL. CDR3 length: 15 amino acids. The V segment lost 4 bases and the J segment 4 bases; nucleotides outside the gene matches: 5. This sequence joins TRBV4-1 and TRBJ1-1; 11 bases are a match to TRBD1. The material sequenced was blood. The sequence derives from a woman in her 30s with Graves' hyperthyroidism that later progressed to Graves' ophthalmopathy. As DNA, the CDR3 is TGCGCCAGCAGCCCGCAGGGGACAGGGGGCACTGAAGCTTTCTTT. Translating gives CASSPQGTGGTEAFF.